A single sample gave rise to the 27 T cell receptor beta chains below, sequenced in a study of blood T cell repertoires in COVID-19. Assay: immunoSEQ multiplex PCR; the TCRdb copy retains only in-frame clones and omits some. The sample contains fewer than 250,000 clones, 70% to 90% of which appear only once. The sequenced sample consisted of peripheral blood. The source of these receptors is a man aged 25 to 45 with acute or convalescent COVID-19.

This clone was counted a single time. The chain has TRBV3-1 (or the pseudogene TRBV3-2) and TRBJ1-6; D is ambiguous. Germline values: CDR1 LGHDT, CDR2 YNNKEL (reference sequence). The CDR3 is made up of 18 amino acids. V was pared by 3 bases and J by 7 bases, with 22 bases between. CDR3 DNA sequence: TGTGCCAGCAGCCATATCAGTCGGGCGGAGGGAACCAATTCACCCCTCCACTTT. This codes for CASSHISRAEGTNSPLHF.

This chain joins TRBV7-3 and TRBJ1-1; a possible D gene is TRBD1 (6 bases). CDR1 is SGHTA and CDR2 is FQGTGA in the germline V gene. Trimming shortened V by 6 bases and J by 4 bases, and 15 bases separated the two germline ends. CDR3 length: 14 amino acids. The CDR3 protein is CASRKQGSGTEAFF. CDR3 DNA: TGTGCCAGCAGGAAACAGGGCTCAGGCACTGAAGCTTTCTTT.

V usage is TRBV4-2 and J usage is TRBJ1-5; D gene ambiguous. With 1 base removed from V and 5 bases from J, the gap between germline ends came to 12 bases. The CDR3 contains 15 residues. CDR1 LGHNA and CDR2 YNFKEQ come from the germline V gene. CDR3 DNA: TGTGCCAGCAGCCAAGCACAGAGCAAGGATCAGCCCCAGCATTTT. As protein: CASSQAQSKDQPQHF.

V and J are TRBV7-6 and TRBJ1-1; 7 nucleotides align to TRBD1. Germline V gives CDR1 SGHVS, CDR2 FNYEAQ. With V trimmed by 7 bases and J by 3 bases, 5 bases remained unmatched. The CDR3 consists of 13 residues. The CDR3 coding sequence is TGTGCCAGCATGAGGGGGCCTGACACTGAAGCTTTCTTT. Residues: CASMRGPDTEAFF.

The rearrangement joins TRBV30 to TRBJ1-4; 7 nucleotides match TRBD1. With V trimmed by 2 bases and J by 0 bases, 3 bases remained unmatched. The CDR3 sequence is 15 residues long. The germline CDR1 and CDR2 sequences are GTSNPN and SVGIG (reference sequence). For the CDR3, the DNA is TGTGCCTGGAGTCGGGACAGTGCAACTAATGAAAAACTGTTTTTT. It codes for CAWSRDSATNEKLFF.

The J gene is TRBJ2-7, the V gene TRBV5-1; 8 bases are shared with TRBD2. The CDR3 totals 15 residues. The V segment lost 3 bases and the J segment 2 bases; nucleotides outside the gene matches: 7. CDR1 and CDR2 from the germline V gene are SGHRS and YFSETQ. CDR3 sequence (DNA): TGCGCCAGCAGCTCTCAGGTAGCGGGGACCTACGAGCAGTACTTC. Amino acid sequence: CASSSQVAGTYEQYF.

The chain carries TRBV2 and TRBJ1-5; D perhaps matches TRBD1 (6 bases). CDR1 and CDR2 from the germline V gene are SNHLY and FYNNEI. Trimming pared 8 bases from V and 3 bases from J, leaving 14 bases between. CDR3 size: 14 residues. Here the CDR3 reads CASGKTGNNQPQHF. In DNA form, the CDR3 reads TGTGCCAGCGGCAAGACAGGAAACAATCAGCCCCAGCATTTT.

This chain joins TRBV7-2 and TRBJ2-3; tentatively, D is TRBD1 (5 bases). This CDR3 comprises 11 residues. Per the germline V gene, CDR1 is SGHTA and CDR2 is FQGNSA. V was cut by 2 bases and J by 8 bases, with 5 bases left in between. This CDR3 reads CASSLRGTQYF. For the CDR3, the DNA is TGTGCCAGCAGCTTAAGGGGTACGCAGTATTTT.

The V gene is TRBV28, the J gene TRBJ1-3; D ambiguous. Looked up from germline, CDR1 is MDHEN and CDR2 is SYDVKM. This CDR3 is built from 14 residues. The DNA for the CDR3 is TGTGCTACCCGGGTAGCGAGCTCTGGAAACACCATATATTTT. Translated, it gives CATRVASSGNTIYF.

The chain recombines TRBV4-1 with TRBJ1-3; 10 positions match TRBD1. The CDR3 has 17 residues. V lost 0 bases, J lost 4 bases, and 6 bases stayed unmatched. In germline, CDR1 is MGHRA, CDR2 YSYEKL. CDR3 DNA sequence: TGCGCCAGCAGCCAAGAAGGTGGGACAGGGGAAGGAAACACCATATATTTT. Translation gives CASSQEGGTGEGNTIYF.

This clone has a single count. V is TRBV9 and J is TRBJ2-5, with a weak D call TRBD2 (6 bases). The germline gives CDR1 SGDLS, CDR2 YYNGEE. There are 18 residues in the CDR3. Trimming left V 2 bases short and J 3 bases short, with 23 bases between. CDR3 region: CASSVSPGVRGLKETQYF. CDR3 DNA sequence: TGTGCCAGCAGCGTTAGCCCGGGGGTTAGGGGTCTTAAAGAGACCCAGTACTTC.

V gene TRBV5-4 combines with J gene TRBJ2-2; D is unclear. The ends were cut back, 3 bases at V and 0 bases at J, with 12 bases in the middle. Germline-derived CDR1 and CDR2 are SGHNT and YYREEE (reference sequence). The CDR3 covers 16 residues. CDR3 in DNA: TGTGCCAGCAGCTCTCTTTTCCAGTCGAACACCGGGGAGCTGTTTTTT. It encodes CASSSLFQSNTGELFF.

In this sample, this clone turned up once. V gene TRBV6-2 or TRBV6-3 combines with J gene TRBJ2-3; 16 nucleotides align to TRBD2. V lost 2 bases, J lost 6 bases, and 14 bases stayed unmatched. The germline gives CDR1 MNHEY, CDR2 SVGEGT. The CDR3 extends over 20 amino acids. The CDR3 protein is CASSYRHHTGTSGRADTQYF. In DNA form, the CDR3 reads TGTGCCAGCAGTTACCGACATCATACCGGGACTAGCGGGAGGGCCGATACGCAGTATTTT.

This chain connects TRBV28 to TRBJ1-1, with D perhaps TRBD1 (5 bases). The CDR3 runs to 15 residues. Trimming pared 4 bases from V and 1 base from J, leaving 13 bases between. Germline loops: CDR1 MDHEN, CDR2 SYDVKM. The CDR3 region is CASSSPPQGNTEAFF. The CDR3 DNA follows: TGTGCCAGCAGTTCCCCCCCGCAGGGGAACACTGAAGCTTTCTTT.

The CDR3 nucleotides are TGTGCCAGCAGTTTACGCGGGGGATTCAATGAGCAGTTCTTC. Translating it yields CASSLRGGFNEQFF. The gene calls are TRBV27 and TRBJ2-1; 7 bases agree with TRBD2. After removal of 2 bases from V and 6 bases from J, the junction contained 4 bases not matched to a gene. Germline CDR1 MNHEY, CDR2 SMNVEV (reference sequence). The CDR3 has 14 residues.

V is TRBV5-1 and J is TRBJ2-3; 7 nucleotides align to TRBD2. Germline assignment: CDR1 SGHRS and CDR2 YFSETQ. The V and J ends lost 2 bases and 1 base, in that order; junction bases with no gene match: 7. The CDR3 length is 16 residues. CDR3 region: CASSFSHAGGTDTQYF. The CDR3 nucleotides read TGCGCCAGCAGCTTCTCCCACGCGGGGGGCACAGATACGCAGTATTTT. The whole variable domain, remainder taken from reference TRBV5-1 and TRBJ2-3, is KAGVTQTPRYLIKTRGQQVTLSCSPISGHRSVSWYQQTPGQGLQFLFEYFSETQRNKGNFPGRFSGRQFSNSRSEMNVSTLELGDSALYLCASSFSHAGGTDTQYFGPGTRLTVL.

The gene calls are TRBV5-1 and TRBJ1-1; TRBD1 is a possible D gene (5 bases). The CDR3 is made up of 14 amino acids. Trimming removed 2 bases from V and 5 bases from J, with 13 bases in between. Germline CDR1 SGHRS, CDR2 YFSETQ. CDR3 nucleotide sequence: TGCGCCAGCAGCTTAGGCAGGGAGGGGACTGAAGCTTTCTTT. Translating gives CASSLGREGTEAFF.

V usage is TRBV10-3 and J usage is TRBJ1-2; a weak D match, TRBD1 (6 bases). Trimming left V 10 bases short and J 3 bases short, with 21 bases between. Germline lookup yields CDR1 ENHRY and CDR2 SYGVKD. The CDR3 is 15 residues long. The CDR3 DNA is TGTGCCACTTCTAAATCGGCTGGGACACACTATGGCTACACCTTC. Residues: CATSKSAGTHYGYTF.

The J gene is TRBJ2-1, the V gene TRBV10-1, with 9 positions matching TRBD2. Germline values: CDR1 WNHNN, CDR2 SYGVQD (reference sequence). The CDR3 is made up of 13 amino acids. Unmatched junction bases numbered 2, after V lost 2 bases and J lost 9 bases. The CDR3 sequence: CASSEGGRGEQFF. CDR3 nucleotides: TGCGCCAGCAGTGAGGGCGGGAGGGGTGAGCAGTTCTTC.

The rearrangement links TRBV28 to TRBJ2-3, with 11 positions matching TRBD2. CDR3 size: 15 residues. Germline CDR1 is MDHEN and CDR2 is SYDVKM. The junction had 6 bases not matched to a gene; V was cut back by 2 bases and J by 8 bases. The CDR3 loop is CASSLGGTSGATQYF. The CDR3 region has the DNA TGTGCCAGCAGTTTAGGGGGGACTAGCGGAGCTACGCAGTATTTT.

The chain couples TRBV28 to TRBJ1-3; 7 bases are a match to TRBD1. Germline CDR1 MDHEN, CDR2 SYDVKM. The CDR3 is 16 residues long. V lost 7 bases to trimming and J lost 4 bases; unmatched junction nucleotides: 13. The CDR3: CASKTPTGLRGNTIYF. Written as DNA, the CDR3 is TGTGCCAGCAAGACTCCGACAGGGCTACGAGGAAACACCATATATTTT.

The chain employs TRBV11-2 and TRBJ1-1; 9 positions match TRBD1. Germline values: CDR1 SGHAT, CDR2 FQNNGV. The V and J ends lost 6 bases and 1 base, in that order; junction bases with no gene match: 6. There are 15 residues in the CDR3. CDR3 sequence: CASRRPGQGNTEAFF. DNA of the CDR3: TGTGCCAGCAGGAGACCGGGACAGGGGAACACTGAAGCTTTCTTT.

The chain has TRBV7-2 and TRBJ1-4; D possibly corresponds to TRBD1 (6 bases). CDR1 SGHTA and CDR2 FQGNSA come from the germline V gene. CDR3 size: 15 residues. The V end lost 5 bases, the J end lost 8 bases, and 18 bases lay between the germline ends. This CDR3 reads CASSTQAGAREKLFF. DNA for the CDR3: TGTGCCAGCAGCACCCAGGCGGGGGCGCGGGAAAAACTGTTTTTT.

The rearrangement joins TRBV6-5 to TRBJ1-6; possibly TRBD1 for D (5 bases). Trimming took off 6 bases at V and 7 bases at J, with 16 bases between the two ends. The CDR3 length is 15 residues. In germline, CDR1 is MNHEY, CDR2 SVGAGI. The CDR3 bases are TGTGCCAGCAGCCTAGGGGAGGGTTCCAATTCACCCCTCCACTTT. It yields the protein CASSLGEGSNSPLHF.

This clone showed up just once. The DNA for the CDR3 is TGTGCCAGCAGTACACCGCTTGCAACTAATGAAAAACTGTTTTTT. Protein sequence: CASSTPLATNEKLFF. V and J are TRBV28 and TRBJ1-4; D unresolved. The CDR3 length is 15 residues. Per the germline V gene, CDR1 is MDHEN and CDR2 is SYDVKM. The V and J ends lost 5 bases and 0 bases respectively, with 10 bases between them. The full variable domain, rest sourced from reference TRBV28 and TRBJ1-4, is DVKVTQSSRYLVKRTGEKVFLECVQDMDHENMFWYRQDPGLGLRLIYFSYDVKMKEKGDIPEGYSVSREKKERFSLILESASTNQTSMYLCASSTPLATNEKLFFGSGTQLSVL.

This clone was observed a handful of times. This chain connects TRBV5-6 to TRBJ2-7; D may be TRBD1 (6 bases). Germline assignment: CDR1 SGHDT and CDR2 YYEEEE. The V and J ends lost 4 bases and 1 base respectively, with 9 bases between them. CDR3 length equals 13 residues. The CDR3 region is CASSVTGSYEQYF. The CDR3 DNA reads TGTGCCAGCAGCGTAACAGGGTCCTACGAGCAGTACTTC.

The chain recombines TRBV11-2 with TRBJ2-3; 7 nucleotides agree with TRBD2. The CDR3 covers 15 residues. V shed 5 bases and J 0 bases; nucleotides not matched to a gene: 5. Germline assignment: CDR1 SGHAT and CDR2 FQNNGV. This chain's CDR3 is CASSPSGGSTDTQYF. The CDR3 nucleotides are TGTGCCAGCAGCCCTAGCGGCGGGAGCACAGATACGCAGTATTTT.